The TCR beta chain described here comes from a study of blood T cell repertoires in COVID-19. About the study: In each case, the material was cDNA or gDNA derived from T cells, B-cell-depleted T cells, or PBMCs.

Produced via immunoSEQ multiplex PCR; TCRdb's table is partial and in-frame only. This sample has 300,000 to 400,000 clones, with around 86% found just once. Patients from Seattle were sampled longitudinally, starting during active infection. Trimming at V came to 5 bases and at J to 7 bases, leaving 5 bases not matched to a gene. The CDR3 is 13 residues long. From germline, CDR1 is LNHDA and CDR2 SQIVND (reference sequence). Sequences were obtained from peripheral blood. This receptor was obtained from a woman in her 50s with COVID-19, enrolled during active disease. The chain joins TRBV19 to TRBJ2-1; TRBD2 matches 7 bases. In DNA form, the CDR3 reads TGTGCCAGTAGTTATAGCGGGCGGAATGAGCAGTTCTTC. It translates to CASSYSGRNEQFF.